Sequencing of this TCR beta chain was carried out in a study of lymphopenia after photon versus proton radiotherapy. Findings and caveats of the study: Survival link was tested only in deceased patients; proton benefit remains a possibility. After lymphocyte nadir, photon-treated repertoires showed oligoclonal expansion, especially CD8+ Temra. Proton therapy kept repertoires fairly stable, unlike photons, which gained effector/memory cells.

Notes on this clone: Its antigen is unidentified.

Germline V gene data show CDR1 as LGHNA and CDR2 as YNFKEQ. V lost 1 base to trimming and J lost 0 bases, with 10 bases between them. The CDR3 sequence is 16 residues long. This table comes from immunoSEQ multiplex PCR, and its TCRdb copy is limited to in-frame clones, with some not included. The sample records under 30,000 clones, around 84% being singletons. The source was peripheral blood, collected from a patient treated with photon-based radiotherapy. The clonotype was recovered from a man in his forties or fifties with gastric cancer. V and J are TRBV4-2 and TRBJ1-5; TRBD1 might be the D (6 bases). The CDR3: CASSQGTDFSNQPQHF. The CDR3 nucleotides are TGTGCCAGCAGCCAAGGGACAGACTTTAGCAATCAGCCCCAGCATTTT.